The clone carrying this T cell receptor beta chain has just a few counts. No antigen is known for it. This record belongs to a study of CD8 T cells in ankylosing spondylitis. Study findings and constraints: Matched ankylosing spondylitis synovial fluid reportedly contained a significantly enriched population of disease-linked clones. There were earlier reports of some motif variants in reactive arthritis synovial fluid and blood.

V was trimmed by 4 bases and J by 6 bases, leaving 10 bases between them. CDR3 length: 13 amino acids. Germline values: CDR1 SGHTA, CDR2 FQGNSA. For TCR beta, libraries came from quantitative 5'-RACE with molecular barcodes. TCRdb re-called the 5' RACE reads through MiXCR, storing one row per CDR3 protein. The data contain 150,000 to 200,000 distinct CDR3 sequences, over 10% of them seen just once; the ten biggest clones take up approximately 10%. J is TRBJ2-1 and V is TRBV7-2; unclear D gene. This sequence originates from a female donor with ankylosing spondylitis or in good health (not recorded which). The sequenced sample consisted of blood, either unsorted or a sorted T cell fraction (not recorded which). In DNA, the CDR3 is TGTGCCAGCAGCTGGCTGGGCCTCAATGAGCAGTTCTTC. Its protein product is CASSWLGLNEQFF. Looking up the rest from reference TRBV7-2 and TRBJ2-1 gives the full variable domain: GAGVSQSPSNKVTEKGKDVELRCDPISGHTALYWYRQSLGQGLEFLIYFQGNSAPDKSGLPSDRFSAERTGGSVSTLTIQRTQQEDSAVYLCASSWLGLNEQFFGPGTRLTVL.